This T cell receptor beta chain was captured in a study of blood T cell repertoires in COVID-19. At the level of the study: PBMCs, B-cell-depleted T cells, or T cells provided the cDNA or gDNA that made up the material.

Per the authors' pipeline: Estimated nucleated cell counts came from reference gene primer amplification. Clones were sequenced by immunoSEQ multiplex PCR, and TCRdb holds only the in-frame ones, with some missing. V and J calls and clone size are given by that table; D and trimming were obtained from the DNA. The sample includes over 35,000 clones, roughly 83% seen only once; the top ten take 24%. CDR1 is SGDLS and CDR2 is YYNGEE in the germline V gene. The CDR3 sequence is 16 residues long. Unmatched junction bases numbered 12, after V lost 3 bases and J lost 4 bases. This clone was observed a few times.

Specimen: peripheral blood. The V and J genes are TRBV9 and TRBJ1-2; 7 bases agree with TRBD1. This TCR was sampled from a human donor with acute or convalescent COVID-19. The donor label of this sample is uncertain. The CDR3 sequence is CASSASPGGSAYGYTF. CDR3 bases: TGTGCCAGCAGCGCCAGCCCAGGGGGATCTGCCTATGGCTACACCTTC. Variable domain in full (rest from reference TRBV9 and TRBJ1-2): DSGVTQTPKHLITATGQRVTLRCSPRSGDLSVYWYQQSLDQGLQFLIQYYNGEERAKGNILERFSAQQFPDLHSELNLSSLELGDSALYFCASSASPGGSAYGYTFGSGTRLTVV.